The following is a TCR beta chain sequence with its context. Here immunoSEQ multiplex PCR was the method, and the copy in TCRdb shows in-frame clones only, minus some. The sample carries approximately 200,000 clones, about 80% recorded once. The source of the sample is a study of blood T cell repertoires in COVID-19. This CDR3 is built from 16 residues. Germline trimming cut 4 bases from V and 2 bases from J; bases unmatched to any gene: 9. Per germline, CDR1 SGHDN and CDR2 FVKESK. The receptor comes from a human donor with acute or convalescent COVID-19. The donor label of this sample is uncertain. The specimen was peripheral blood. The chain links TRBV14 to TRBJ2-7, with TRBD1 matching 9 bases. CDR3 region: CASSRQQGAAAYEQYF. The CDR3 DNA reads TGTGCCAGCAGCCGTCAACAGGGGGCCGCGGCCTACGAGCAGTACTTC.